This T cell receptor beta chain comes out of a study of cytomegalovirus exposure and HLA in healthy donors. Primers for the PCR totalled 60 Vbeta and 13 Jbeta. Method: immunoSEQ multiplex PCR; TCRdb's copy keeps in-frame clones and lacks some. Here the sample spans around 170,000 clones, 80% to 85% being singletons. The CDR3 loop spans 11 amino acids. V lost 6 bases to trimming and J lost 7 bases; unmatched junction nucleotides: 2. Germline CDR1 is MNHNY and CDR2 is SVGAGI (reference sequence). The rearrangement links TRBV6-6 to TRBJ1-2; 7 bases fit TRBD1. The source of this sequence is a woman under 30 in good health and CMV-seronegative. Sequencing used PBMCs. CDR3 in amino acids: CASRDRSGYTF. CDR3 nucleotide sequence: TGTGCCAGCAGGGACAGGTCTGGCTACACCTTC.